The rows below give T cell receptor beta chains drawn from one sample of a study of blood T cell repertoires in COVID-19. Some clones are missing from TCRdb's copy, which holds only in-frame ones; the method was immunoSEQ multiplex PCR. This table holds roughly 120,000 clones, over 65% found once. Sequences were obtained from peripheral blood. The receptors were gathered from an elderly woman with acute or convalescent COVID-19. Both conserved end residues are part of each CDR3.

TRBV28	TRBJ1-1	CASRRDRANTEAFF
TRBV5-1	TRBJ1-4	CASSRDRDEKLFF
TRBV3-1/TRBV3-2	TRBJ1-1	CASSRGQGYTEAFF
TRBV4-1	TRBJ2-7	CASSESPGTSYEQYF
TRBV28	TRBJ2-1	CASTSISLYNEQFF
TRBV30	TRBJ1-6	CAWSVRGGWQQVAPLHF
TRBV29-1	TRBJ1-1	CSVGQTNTEAFF
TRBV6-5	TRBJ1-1	CASRRLDGAEAFF
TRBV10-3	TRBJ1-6	CAISVDRSRSPLHF
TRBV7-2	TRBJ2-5	CASSKQRGQETQYF
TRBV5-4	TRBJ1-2	CASSLALGATGYTF
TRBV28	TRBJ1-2	CASSPGTAQNYGYTF
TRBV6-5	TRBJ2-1	CATIRRAYNEQFF
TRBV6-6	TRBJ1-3	CASRGASSGNTIYF
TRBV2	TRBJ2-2	CASSGQAGGFGGELFF
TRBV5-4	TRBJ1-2	CASSQGTNYGYTF
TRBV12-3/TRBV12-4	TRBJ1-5	CASSRGLNQPQHF
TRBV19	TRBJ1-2	CASTALRGRTYGYTF
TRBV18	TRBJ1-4	CASSPRGYEGGEKLFF
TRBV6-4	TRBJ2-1	CASSDSGGSDEQFF
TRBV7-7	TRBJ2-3	CASSLVGLADTQYF
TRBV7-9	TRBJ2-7	CASSRDWGYEQYF
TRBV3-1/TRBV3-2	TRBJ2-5	CASSQRAGGNNQETQYF
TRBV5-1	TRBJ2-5	CASSQGLAGGSETQYF
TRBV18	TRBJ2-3	CASSPPASGVDTQYF
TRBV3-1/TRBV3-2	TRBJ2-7	CASSQASGGAYEQYF
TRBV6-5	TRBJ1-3	CASSLTVHSGNTIYF
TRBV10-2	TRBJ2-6	CASSERGRPFPGANVLTF
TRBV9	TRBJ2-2	CASSVESYRRTGELFF
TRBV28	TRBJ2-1	CASSRTSYNEQFF
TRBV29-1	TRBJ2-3	CSVRRDSDADTQYF
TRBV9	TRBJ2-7	CASSEGVAGEHYEQYF
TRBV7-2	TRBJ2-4	CASSLTGGQGASIQYF
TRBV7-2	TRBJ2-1	CASSPTRLAANNNEQFF
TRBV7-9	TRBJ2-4	CASSLGQGVGNIQYF
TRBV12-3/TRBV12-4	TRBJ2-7	CASRQGSYEQYF
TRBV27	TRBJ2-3	CASSLLGDTQYF
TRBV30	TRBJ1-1	CAWTRDRGGGMNTEAFF
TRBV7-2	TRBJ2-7	CASSASGTTRSEQYF
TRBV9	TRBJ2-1	CASSVDQGRNEQFF
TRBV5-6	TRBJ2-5	CASTGQGIQETQYF
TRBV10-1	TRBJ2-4	CASSESGRDIQYF
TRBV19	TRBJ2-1	CASRGTGVYNEQFF
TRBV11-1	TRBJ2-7	CASSSVAGTGGIEQYF
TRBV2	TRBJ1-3	CASSGQVGNTIYF
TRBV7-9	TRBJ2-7	CASSFGQEQYF
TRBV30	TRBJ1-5	CAWGHGGTQPQHF
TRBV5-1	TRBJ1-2	CASSLVGGNYGYTF
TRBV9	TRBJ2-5	CASSVGGQVTQETQYF
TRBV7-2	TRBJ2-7	CASSLVGLGTGIPYEQYF
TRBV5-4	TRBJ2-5	CASTLDSGNQETQYF
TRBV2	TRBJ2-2	CASRQSGGVRELFF
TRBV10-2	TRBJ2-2	CASSEFPGLAEPLGELFF
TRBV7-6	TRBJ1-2	CASSPYRDRGSYGYTF